The present T cell receptor beta chain was sequenced within a study of T cell changes during pregnancy in multiple sclerosis. Clones were read by immunoSEQ multiplex PCR, and TCRdb kept only the in-frame ones, dropping some. The sample has about 49,000 clones; approximately 95% are singletons. This CDR3 region has 14 residues. Per the germline V gene, CDR1 is MDHEN and CDR2 is SYDVKM. The sample was CD8+ T cells from peripheral blood mononuclear cells, taken in the first trimester of pregnancy. The genes are TRBV28 and TRBJ2-2, with 7 bases aligning to TRBD2. The sequence was collected from a female donor with multiple sclerosis, enrolled in a pregnancy study. The CDR3 nucleotides are TGTGCTGGGGGGGGACTTTCCCCCGCCGGGGAGCTGTTTTTT. This codes for CAGGGLSPAGELFF.